This TCR beta chain was found in a study of T cells after posttransplantation cyclophosphamide. Of note for this clone: As yet, its antigen is unknown.

Method: immunoSEQ multiplex PCR; TCRdb's copy keeps in-frame clones and lacks some. The repertoire has 30,000 or so clones, 75% to 95% of them found once; the top ten carry roughly 0.22%. Cells defined as naive were viable CD3+CD4+ or CD3+CD8+ and CCR7+CD45RA+CD45RO-CD95-CD27+CD28+. The related graft donor's blood sample was taken on the day of bone marrow donation. V lost 8 bases, J lost 0 bases, and 8 bases lay in between. Germline-derived CDR1 and CDR2 are MNHEY and SVGAGI. The CDR3 spans 12 residues. Overall study results and limits: Donor CD8+ memory clones often dominated recipient blood repertoires at later times. Tissue-infiltrating T cells from skin or gut overlapped little with blood T cells.

The sequence was collected from a woman aged 60 to 75 in good health, CMV-negative, and a related stem cell transplant donor. Sequencing used naive CD4+ T cells sorted from PBMCs. The gene calls are TRBV6-5 and TRBJ2-7; D is unclear. DNA of the CDR3: TGTGCCAGCTCGCGTAGCTCCTACGAGCAGTACTTC. Translation: CASSRSSYEQYF.